The 25 T cell receptor beta chains given below trace back to one sample, sequenced in a study of cytomegalovirus exposure and HLA in healthy donors. The PCR had 60 Vbeta and 13 Jbeta primers. Sequencing used immunoSEQ multiplex PCR; TCRdb keeps in-frame clones, though not all of them. The data show roughly 99,000 clones, approximately 80% seen once. The sequenced material came from PBMCs. The receptors shown here come from a male donor in good health and CMV-seronegative.

Here the CDR3 DNA reads TGTGCCAGCAGCTGGGACACCCTAGAAGCTTTCTTT. Translating gives CASSWDTLEAFF. The chain is built from TRBV7-9 and TRBJ1-1, with a possible D match to TRBD1 (6 bases). The CDR3 is 12 residues long. Germline lookup yields CDR1 SEHNR and CDR2 FQNEAQ (reference sequence). V lost 4 bases, J lost 8 bases, and 11 bases lay in between.

The rearrangement links TRBV1 to TRBJ2-2; whether TRBD2, the table's D call, matches the DNA was not checked. TRBV1 is designated a pseudogene. This CDR3 is built from 15 residues. The CDR3 nucleotides are TGCACCAGCAGCCCCCAACCTCACTACCTGGGGGAGCTGTTTTTT. The encoded protein is CTSSPQPHYLGELFF.

The rearrangement joins TRBV6-5 to TRBJ1-2; D may be TRBD1 (6 bases). Germline CDR1 MNHEY, CDR2 SVGAGI. This CDR3 comprises 13 residues. Trimming took 1 base from V and 8 from J, leaving 11 bases between them. The CDR3 loop reads CASSYFGGEGYTF. The CDR3, as DNA: TGTGCCAGCAGTTACTTTGGGGGCGAGGGCTACACCTTC.

CDR3 bases: TGTGCCTGGAGTGTACGGGGTTGGGAGCAGTACTTC. This encodes CAWSVRGWEQYF. V gene TRBV30 combines with J gene TRBJ2-7; D is possibly TRBD2 (5 bases). This CDR3 is built from 12 residues. V lost 0 bases to trimming and J lost 7 bases, with 10 bases between them. Germline CDR1 and CDR2: GTSNPN and SVGIG (reference sequence).

This clone was recorded only once. The J gene is TRBJ2-3, the V gene TRBV4-1; D may be TRBD2 (6 bases). The V end was cut by 0 bases, the J end by 2 bases, with 9 bases between. Germline assignment: CDR1 MGHRA and CDR2 YSYEKL. The CDR3 extends over 15 amino acids. The CDR3 nucleotides read TGCGCCAGCAGCCAAGAGGGACTCTACACAGATACGCAGTATTTT. Translation gives CASSQEGLYTDTQYF.

On this clone: The junction differs from germline at one of its ends, possibly a read error. This chain links TRBV15 with TRBJ1-4; TRBD1 is a possible D gene (5 bases). The CDR3 has 13 amino acids. Germline V lookup: CDR1 LNHNV, CDR2 YYDKDF (reference sequence). The CDR3 coding sequence is TGTGCCACCAGCAGTCGTCTGACAGTAGATTCTCTTTTT. Amino acid sequence: CATSSRLTVDSLF.

This rearrangement joins TRBV28 to TRBJ1-1, with unresolved D. This CDR3 contains 12 residues. V was trimmed by 2 bases and J by 14 bases, leaving 15 bases between them. CDR1 is MDHEN and CDR2 is SYDVKM in the germline V gene. For the CDR3, the DNA is TGTGCCAGCAGTTTACCCAAGTCCGATCGGTTCTTT. Translating it yields CASSLPKSDRFF.

This clone has a single count. The rearrangement uses TRBV2 and TRBJ2-3; 7 bases align to TRBD2. The CDR3 is 12 amino acids. Germline V lookup: CDR1 SNHLY, CDR2 FYNNEI. The V segment lost 8 bases and the J segment 2 bases; nucleotides outside the gene matches: 1. Here the CDR3 reads CASGTNTDTQYF. CDR3 bases: TGTGCCAGCGGGACTAACACAGATACGCAGTATTTT.

The chain couples TRBV21-1 to TRBJ2-5; no check of the table's D call, TRBD1, against the DNA was made. TRBV21-1 is noted as a pseudogene. The CDR3 spans 15 residues. CDR3 DNA: TGTGCCAGCAGCCCCGGGACAGGGTTTTACGAGACCCAGTACTTC. Protein: CASSPGTGFYETQYF.

V gene TRBV7-6 combines with J gene TRBJ2-5; the D gene is possibly TRBD1 (5 bases). Trimming removed 3 bases at V and 0 bases at J, with 11 bases between. The CDR3 has 15 amino acids. Germline V CDR1 and CDR2: SGHVS, FNYEAQ. This CDR3 is CASSLAGLYQETQYF. In DNA form, the CDR3 reads TGTGCCAGCAGCTTGGCAGGGCTATACCAAGAGACCCAGTACTTC.

V gene TRBV18 combines with J gene TRBJ2-2; 7 nucleotides align to TRBD1. The germline V gene encodes CDR1 KGHSH and CDR2 LQKENI. Trimming took 4 bases from V and 3 from J; bases not matched to a gene: 2. This CDR3 has 14 residues. The CDR3 spells CASSRGTDTGELFF. As DNA, the CDR3 is TGTGCCAGCTCACGGGGGACAGACACCGGGGAGCTGTTTTTT. Looking up the rest from reference TRBV18 and TRBJ2-2 gives the full variable domain: NAGVMQNPRHLVRRRGQEARLRCSPMKGHSHVYWYRQLPEEGLKFMVYLQKENIIDESGMPKERFSAEFPKEGPSILRIQQVVRGDSAAYFCASSRGTDTGELFFGEGSRLTVL.

The chain links TRBV30 to TRBJ2-1; TRBD2 might be the D (6 bases). The CDR3 loop spans 14 amino acids. Germline CDR1 GTSNPN, CDR2 SVGIG (reference sequence). V lost 0 bases, J lost 8 bases, and 14 bases lay in between. In DNA form, the CDR3 reads TGTGCCTGGAGTGTGATCGCTAGCGCGGATGAGCAGTTCTTC. As protein: CAWSVIASADEQFF.

The rearrangement joins TRBV4-2 to TRBJ2-5, with 12 bases fitting TRBD2. Germline CDR1 and CDR2: LGHNA and YNFKEQ. V was clipped by 3 bases and J by 0 bases; unmatched bases: 2. The CDR3 extends over 16 amino acids. The CDR3 DNA is TGTGCCAGCAGCCACGGACTAGCGGGGTACCAAGAGACCCAGTACTTC. It is translated as CASSHGLAGYQETQYF.

In its sample, this clone was seen once. V usage is TRBV5-1 and J usage is TRBJ1-3; perhaps TRBD1 as D (6 bases). Trimming shortened V by 5 bases and J by 1 base, and 10 bases separated the two germline ends. CDR1 SGHRS and CDR2 YFSETQ come from the germline V gene. The CDR3 length is 14 residues. CDR3 region: CASRQGQSGNTIYF. In DNA form, the CDR3 reads TGCGCCAGCAGACAGGGACAATCTGGAAACACCATATATTTT. Full variable domain (remainder filled in from reference TRBV5-1 and TRBJ1-3): KAGVTQTPRYLIKTRGQQVTLSCSPISGHRSVSWYQQTPGQGLQFLFEYFSETQRNKGNFPGRFSGRQFSNSRSEMNVSTLELGDSALYLCASRQGQSGNTIYFGEGSWLTVV.

The chain employs TRBV19 and TRBJ1-1; TRBD1 aligns across 12 bases. The germline V gene encodes CDR1 LNHDA and CDR2 SQIVND (reference sequence). This CDR3 is 18 amino acids long. Trimming removed 3 bases from V and 4 bases from J; junction bases left unmatched: 12. The DNA of the CDR3 is TGTGCCAGTAGTATTGGGACAGGGGGCCCTATACGGGGCACTGAAGCTTTCTTT. This encodes CASSIGTGGPIRGTEAFF.

The DNA for the CDR3 is TGCAGCGTTGGCCAGGGGGGTGAAAAACTGTTTTTT. Its protein product is CSVGQGGEKLFF. The chain uses TRBV29-1 and TRBJ1-4, with TRBD1 matching over 7 bases. The junction had 3 bases not matched to a gene; V was cut back by 4 bases and J by 7 bases. This CDR3 has 12 amino acids. CDR1 is SQVTM, CDR2 ANQGSEA, per germline.

This rearrangement joins TRBV7-8 to TRBJ1-4, with 7 bases fitting TRBD1. The length of the CDR3 is 17 residues. The junction had 11 bases not matched to a gene; V was cut back by 6 bases and J by 1 base. Germline CDR1 reads SGHVS; CDR2 reads FQNEAQ. The CDR3 region is CASSSLEGAVTNEKLFF. As DNA, the CDR3 is TGTGCCAGCAGTTCCTTGGAGGGGGCAGTAACTAATGAAAAACTGTTTTTT.

The chain joins TRBV5-1 to TRBJ2-5, with TRBD2 matching over 7 bases. With the DNA end fitting TRBJ2-7 better, the J assignment may be wrong. Germline V lookup: CDR1 SGHRS, CDR2 YFSETQ. The CDR3 is 15 amino acids. The CDR3 reads CASSLEQGGFYEQYF. The CDR3 DNA sequence: TGCGCCAGCAGCTTGGAGCAGGGAGGGTTTTACGAGCAGTACTTC.

This clone has only one observation. V gene TRBV7-6 combines with J gene TRBJ2-7, with 12 bases lining up with TRBD2. The ends lost 4 bases at V and 3 bases at J; junction bases unmatched: 4. Germline lookup yields CDR1 SGHVS and CDR2 FNYEAQ. The CDR3 consists of 15 residues. The CDR3 loop reads CASSSRTSGNYEQYF. The CDR3 DNA reads TGTGCCAGCAGCTCGAGGACTAGCGGGAACTACGAGCAGTACTTC.

The chain recombines TRBV7-2 with TRBJ2-5; 9 nucleotides agree with TRBD1. The last part of the DNA fits TRBJ2-7 better; the J call may be wrong. The length of the CDR3 is 15 residues. Germline-derived CDR1 and CDR2 are SGHTA and FQGNSA. The CDR3 reads CASASTDGTGYEQYF. DNA for the CDR3: TGTGCCAGCGCCTCGACCGACGGGACAGGGTACGAGCAGTACTTC.

This chain links TRBV5-8 with TRBJ2-7, with no clear D. Germline V lookup: CDR1 SGHTS, CDR2 YDEGEE. This CDR3 contains 12 residues. V lost 4 bases and J 5 bases, leaving 10 bases between the germline ends. Here the CDR3 reads CASSQFTNEQYF. The CDR3 region has the DNA TGTGCCAGCAGCCAGTTTACGAACGAGCAGTACTTC.

The gene calls are TRBV27 and TRBJ1-3, with unresolved D. CDR1 and CDR2 from the germline V gene are MNHEY and SMNVEV (reference sequence). CDR3 length equals 15 residues. The germline V and J ends were trimmed by 6 bases and 4 bases, with 16 bases remaining between them. Here the CDR3 reads CASRPRQRYGNTIYF. The CDR3 region has the DNA TGTGCCAGCAGGCCACGACAAAGGTACGGAAACACCATATATTTT.

The J gene is TRBJ1-2, the V gene TRBV27; 8 bases are shared with TRBD1. The CDR3 contains 13 residues. After removal of 3 bases from V and 5 bases from J, the junction contained 2 bases not matched to a gene. CDR1 and CDR2 from the germline V gene are MNHEY and SMNVEV (reference sequence). DNA of the CDR3: TGTGCCAGCAGTTTTGACAGGGGATATGGCTACACCTTC. It encodes CASSFDRGYGYTF.

The gene calls are TRBV19 and TRBJ2-3; the match to TRBD2 covers 13 bases. The CDR3 sequence is 18 residues long. Germline trimming cut 5 bases from V and 0 bases from J; bases unmatched to any gene: 8. CDR1 and CDR2 from the germline V gene are LNHDA and SQIVND (reference sequence). The CDR3 DNA sequence: TGTGCCAGTAGTGCAACAGGACTAGCGGGAGCTAGCACAGATACGCAGTATTTT. Its protein product is CASSATGLAGASTDTQYF.

J is TRBJ2-1 and V is TRBV28; TRBD2 matches 14 bases. V lost 6 bases and J lost 3; bases outside the gene matches: 13. The CDR3 spans 19 residues. Per the germline V gene, CDR1 is MDHEN and CDR2 is SYDVKM. The CDR3 bases are TGTGCCAGCAGCCAGACTAGCGGGAGGGCCGGTTCTTTCTACAATGAGCAGTTCTTC. It specifies CASSQTSGRAGSFYNEQFF.